This T cell receptor (beta chain) was sequenced for a study of blood T cell repertoires in COVID-19. Whole-study context: Samples of COVID-19 (acute and convalescent) were obtained from the United States, Italy and Spain. Nucleic acid was either cDNA or gDNA, and it came from T cells, B-cell-depleted T cells, or PBMCs.

V lost 3 bases, J lost 2 bases, and 6 bases stayed unmatched. CDR3 size: 15 residues. Germline-derived CDR1 and CDR2 are LNHNV and YYDKDF (reference sequence). Sequencing was performed with immunoSEQ multiplex PCR; in TCRdb, only in-frame clones are kept and a portion is missing. The table lists a few hundred thousand clones, 83% of them singletons. The age range of participants was roughly 18 to 90 years, with residence in around 22 US areas. Participants were placed into cohorts based on the clinical history they reported. Specimen: PBMCs or T cells enriched from blood (not recorded which). The rearrangement joins TRBV15 to TRBJ2-5, with 7 bases lining up with TRBD1. The sequence derives from a woman in her fifties or sixties who had recovered from COVID-19. CDR3 in DNA: TGTGCCACCAGCAGTTCGCCGGGACAGCAAGAGACCCAGTACTTC. As protein: CATSSSPGQQETQYF.